The 17 T cell receptor beta chains below were found in one sample sequenced in a study of cytomegalovirus exposure and HLA in healthy donors. Amplification used 60 Vbeta primers and 13 Jbeta primers. Some clones are missing from TCRdb's copy, which holds only in-frame ones; the method was immunoSEQ multiplex PCR. The table shows 150,000 to 200,000 clones, with around four fifths occurring only once. Sequences were obtained from PBMCs. The source is a man aged 18-30 years in good health and CMV-seropositive.

CDR3 DNA sequence: TGTGCCAGCTCACCACCGGGGGACAGGCTCCAAGAGACCCAGTACTTC. Its translation is CASSPPGDRLQETQYF. The chain combines TRBV18 with TRBJ2-5; 8 bases map to TRBD1. J was trimmed by 1 base and V by 0 bases; bases with no gene match: 4. This CDR3 is 16 amino acids long. The germline V gene encodes CDR1 KGHSH and CDR2 LQKENI.

The table lists this clone with a few counts. The CDR3 bases are TGTGCCAGCAGCTTGTGGGGGGTAGCTTACAATGAGCAGTTCTTC. This gives the protein CASSLWGVAYNEQFF. The chain carries TRBV7-8 and TRBJ2-1; a possible D gene is TRBD2 (6 bases). V was pared by 3 bases and J by 4 bases, with 13 bases between. Germline CDR1 SGHVS, CDR2 FQNEAQ. The CDR3 contains 15 residues.

The rearrangement uses TRBV2 and TRBJ1-1; D is uncertain. The germline V and J ends were trimmed by 8 bases and 0 bases, with 10 bases remaining between them. The CDR3 contains 13 residues. Germline loops: CDR1 SNHLY, CDR2 FYNNEI. CDR3 protein: CASFGELNTEAFF. CDR3 in DNA: TGTGCCAGCTTTGGGGAGTTGAACACTGAAGCTTTCTTT.

The chain links TRBV5-4 to TRBJ2-7, with TRBD1 matching over 7 bases. Trimming at V came to 4 bases and at J to 3 bases, leaving 4 bases not matched to a gene. The CDR3 totals 13 residues. Germline-derived CDR1 and CDR2 are SGHNT and YYREEE (reference sequence). Written as DNA, the CDR3 is TGTGCCAGCAGCCCTGGACAGGTCTACGAGCAGTACTTC. This sequence encodes CASSPGQVYEQYF.

V is TRBV29-1 and J is TRBJ1-2; D perhaps matches TRBD1 (5 bases). The CDR3 is 11 amino acids. V was cut by 7 bases and J by 3 bases, with 9 bases left in between. CDR1 and CDR2 from the germline V gene are SQVTM and ANQGSEA. The CDR3 coding sequence is TGCAGCGCCGCCAGGGACTATGGCTACACCTTC. Translating gives CSAARDYGYTF.

This clone has only a few counts. The J gene is TRBJ1-5, the V gene TRBV6-5; the D is unclear. CDR1 is MNHEY, CDR2 SVGAGI, per germline. The V and J ends lost 6 bases and 4 bases respectively, with 7 bases between them. The CDR3 is made up of 12 amino acids. CDR3 DNA sequence: TGTGCCAGCAGGAAGGAGAATCAGCCCCAGCATTTT. It specifies CASRKENQPQHF.

The chain recombines TRBV6-1 with TRBJ2-7, with TRBD1 matching over 10 bases. This CDR3 is built from 15 residues. Trimming cost V 4 bases and J 5 bases; bases outside gene matches: 8. Germline lookup yields CDR1 MNHNS and CDR2 SASEGT. DNA for the CDR3: TGTGCCAGCAGTGCACCGGGACAGGGGAGCCACGAGCAGTACTTC. It translates to CASSAPGQGSHEQYF.

This clone was counted only a few times. The rearrangement joins TRBV19 to TRBJ1-5; weak D call: TRBD1 (6 bases). The V end lost 5 bases, the J end lost 0 bases, and 26 bases lay between the germline ends. CDR1 is LNHDA, CDR2 SQIVND, per germline (reference sequence). The CDR3 sequence is 20 residues long. CDR3 protein: CASSATLSRTGHYSNQPQHF. In DNA form, the CDR3 reads TGTGCCAGTAGTGCCACCCTCTCTCGGACGGGACATTATAGCAATCAGCCCCAGCATTTT.

The V gene is TRBV29-1, the J gene TRBJ2-1; 15 nucleotides align to TRBD2. The CDR3 sequence is 18 residues long. Germline V gives CDR1 SQVTM, CDR2 ANQGSEA. The V gene end was trimmed by 6 bases and the J gene end by 2 bases; junction bases not matched to a gene: 11. The DNA for the CDR3 is TGCAGCGTGGGGACGGGGACTAGCGGGAGGCCCGCCTACAATGAGCAGTTCTTC. This sequence encodes CSVGTGTSGRPAYNEQFF.

In this sample, this clone turned up a few times. The V and J genes are TRBV30 and TRBJ2-7, with no clear D. Germline V lookup: CDR1 GTSNPN, CDR2 SVGIG (reference sequence). Trimming took 7 bases from V and 4 from J, leaving 20 bases between them. The CDR3 is 14 amino acids. The CDR3: CAFSYPGRIYEQYF. The CDR3 DNA follows: TGTGCCTTTTCCTACCCTGGTAGAATATACGAGCAGTACTTC.

The gene calls are TRBV2 and TRBJ2-7; 8 nucleotides align to TRBD1. There are 15 residues in the CDR3. Trimming at V came to 5 bases and at J to 2 bases, leaving 8 bases not matched to a gene. CDR1 is SNHLY, CDR2 FYNNEI, per germline. CDR3 sequence reads: CASSLGQVPTYEQYF. CDR3 sequence (DNA): TGTGCCAGCAGTCTGGGACAGGTCCCAACCTACGAGCAGTACTTC.

The chain is built from TRBV11-2 and TRBJ2-1; 11 bases line up with TRBD2. The germline V gene has CDR1 SGHAT and CDR2 FQNNGV. V lost 5 bases to trimming and J lost 1 base; unmatched junction nucleotides: 4. The CDR3 is 16 residues long. CDR3 region: CASSQGLAESYNEQFF. The DNA of the CDR3 is TGTGCCAGCAGCCAGGGACTAGCGGAATCCTACAATGAGCAGTTCTTC.

The V gene is TRBV28, the J gene TRBJ1-1, with D tentatively TRBD1 (5 bases). The CDR3 covers 15 residues. Germline V CDR1 and CDR2: MDHEN, SYDVKM. Between the trimmed V and J ends, which lost 6 bases and 3 bases, there was a span of 17 bases. The CDR3 nucleotides are TGTGCCAGCAGCACCTTTCAGGGTTCGGACACTGAAGCTTTCTTT. Translation gives CASSTFQGSDTEAFF.

The rearrangement uses TRBV7-2 and TRBJ1-1, with D tentatively TRBD1 (5 bases). Germline loops: CDR1 SGHTA, CDR2 FQGNSA. The V end lost 4 bases, the J end lost 4 bases, and 13 bases lay between the germline ends. The CDR3 length is 14 residues. CDR3 region: CASSWGRTGTEAFF. The DNA of the CDR3 is TGTGCCAGCAGCTGGGGCAGGACGGGCACTGAAGCTTTCTTT.

The chain combines TRBV6-5 with TRBJ1-1; 7 nucleotides match TRBD1. The J segment lost 7 bases and the V segment lost 5 bases, leaving 7 bases of the junction unmatched. The CDR3 is made up of 13 amino acids. Germline loops: CDR1 MNHEY, CDR2 SVGAGI. The CDR3 sequence: CASSKDRVGEAFF. CDR3 DNA sequence: TGTGCCAGCAGTAAAGACAGGGTTGGTGAAGCTTTCTTT.

The chain carries TRBV11-3 and TRBJ2-2; TRBD1 matches 8 bases. Germline assignment: CDR1 SGHNT and CDR2 YENEEA. The CDR3 length is 16 residues. Unmatched junction bases numbered 10, after V lost 5 bases and J lost 5 bases. The CDR3 region is CASSPRRTGKTGELFF. The CDR3 nucleotides read TGTGCCAGCAGCCCCCGACGGACAGGGAAGACCGGGGAGCTGTTTTTT.

A few counts support this clone. This rearrangement joins TRBV5-6 to TRBJ2-1, with D possibly being TRBD1 (6 bases). The ends were cut back, 5 bases at V and 10 bases at J, with 7 bases in the middle. The length of the CDR3 is 10 residues. The germline V gene encodes CDR1 SGHDT and CDR2 YYEEEE. CDR3 loop: CASRGTEQFF. CDR3 coding DNA: TGTGCCAGCAGGGGGACAGAGCAGTTCTTC.